These 18 T cell receptor beta chains were all obtained from the same sample, sequenced in a study of T-cell memory formation after mild COVID-19. TCRdb fed the 5' RACE reads into MiXCR, producing one record per CDR3 protein. The table lists hundreds of thousands of distinct CDR3 sequences, approximately 21% of them singletons, with roughly 8.3% in the top ten. What was sequenced was PBMCs or a T cell subset sorted from them (not recorded which). These receptors were obtained from an adult woman who had mild COVID-19 (a few samples of this study predate the infection). Cell type and time point are not known.

This clonotype came up a few times. The chain combines TRBV12-3 or TRBV12-4 with TRBJ2-1; D is ambiguous. V was pared by 1 base and J by 9 bases, with 10 bases between. This CDR3 is built from 13 residues. In DNA, the CDR3 is TGTGCCAGCAGTTTAGTTTCGGAAGTTGAGCAGTTCTTC. Protein: CASSLVSEVEQFF.

The rearrangement uses TRBV7-2 and TRBJ2-3, with D unresolved. Trimming stripped 5 bases from V and 0 bases from J, with 9 bases between. There are 14 residues in the CDR3. The germline CDR1 and CDR2 sequences are SGHTA and FQGNSA. CDR3: CASSPATSTDTQYF. CDR3 bases: TGTGCCAGCAGCCCCGCGACTAGCACAGATACGCAGTATTTT.

This clonotype has a count of ten or more. The CDR3 reads CASSLRRGETQYF. CDR3 DNA sequence: TGTGCCAGCTCGTTGAGGAGGGGTGAGACCCAGTACTTC. This rearrangement joins TRBV18 to TRBJ2-5; TRBD2 is a possible D gene (6 bases). V was shortened by 6 bases and J by 5 bases, with 13 bases between the two germline ends. This CDR3 is built from 13 residues. Germline V gene data show CDR1 as KGHSH and CDR2 as LQKENI.

This clonotype was observed at least ten times. The V and J genes are TRBV6-5 and TRBJ2-5; the D gene is possibly TRBD1 (7 bases). Trimming took 6 bases from V and 2 from J, leaving 13 bases between them. Germline V lookup: CDR1 MNHEY, CDR2 SVGAGI. The CDR3 consists of 14 residues. CDR3 nucleotides: TGTGCCAGCAGGCGGGACAGCGCGCAAGAGACCCAGTACTTC. Amino acids: CASRRDSAQETQYF.

The chain carries TRBV12-3 or TRBV12-4 and TRBJ1-1; no clear D gene. V dropped 1 base and J dropped 1 base, with 7 bases sitting between them. The CDR3 runs to 14 residues. The CDR3 region is CASSLETRNTEAFF. The CDR3 DNA follows: TGTGCCAGCAGTTTAGAGACAAGGAACACTGAAGCTTTCTTT.

Turning to this clonotype: The junction and the germline gene differ at one end; a read error may be behind it. The chain employs TRBV12-3 or TRBV12-4 and TRBJ2-7, with no clear D. The CDR3 is 14 amino acids. In DNA, the CDR3 is TGTGCCAGCAGTTACAGCAAGGGCACCTACGAGAAGTACTTC. This translates into CASSYSKGTYEKYF.

This clonotype appeared a few times. V usage is TRBV6-5 and J usage is TRBJ2-2; D call uncertain. Germline V gene data show CDR1 as MNHEY and CDR2 as SVGAGI. V lost 7 bases, J lost 6 bases, and 9 bases lay in between. The CDR3 covers 12 residues. The CDR3 sequence: CASNRGAGELFF. CDR3 DNA sequence: TGTGCCAGCAACCGTGGGGCCGGGGAGCTGTTTTTT.

DNA for the CDR3: TGTGCCAGCAGCAGAACCACAGGGTCTGTACCCTACGAGCAGTACTTC. It encodes CASSRTTGSVPYEQYF. The rearrangement joins TRBV7-8 to TRBJ2-7, with D possibly being TRBD1 (6 bases). Per the germline V gene, CDR1 is SGHVS and CDR2 is FQNEAQ. V was pared by 5 bases and J by 2 bases, with 19 bases between. The CDR3 is 16 amino acids.

This clonotype was counted between two and nine times. The V and J genes are TRBV6-6 and TRBJ2-7, with 7 bases fitting TRBD2. V dropped 0 bases and J dropped 3; count of bases not matched to a gene: 14. The germline CDR1 and CDR2 sequences are MNHNY and SVGAGI (reference sequence). The length of the CDR3 is 18 residues. The CDR3 loop is CASSYSPGLAGGSYEQYF. DNA of the CDR3: TGTGCCAGCAGTTACTCCCCGGGGTTAGCGGGTGGAAGCTACGAGCAGTACTTC.

There are a few counts of this clonotype. The chain couples TRBV13 to TRBJ1-1; D is uncertain. Germline V lookup: CDR1 PRHDT, CDR2 FYEKMQ (reference sequence). Trimming pared 7 bases from V and 4 bases from J, leaving 13 bases between. The CDR3 loop spans 13 amino acids. The CDR3 DNA follows: TGTGCCAGCAAAGGTTGGAGAGGCACTGAAGCTTTCTTT. This encodes CASKGWRGTEAFF.

This chain links TRBV7-9 with TRBJ2-1; 8 nucleotides agree with TRBD2. Germline assignment: CDR1 SEHNR and CDR2 FQNEAQ (reference sequence). This CDR3 region has 15 residues. With 6 bases clipped from V and 3 bases from J, the junction kept 7 bases outside the gene matches. The CDR3 region is CASREPGLVYNEQFF. The CDR3 DNA follows: TGTGCCAGCAGGGAACCGGGACTAGTCTACAATGAGCAGTTCTTC. The full variable domain, rest sourced from reference TRBV7-9 and TRBJ2-1, is DTGVSQNPRHKITKRGQNVTFRCDPISEHNRLYWYRQTLGQGPEFLTYFQNEAQLEKSRLLSDRFSAERPKGSFSTLEIQRTEQGDSAMYLCASREPGLVYNEQFFGPGTRLTVL.

This chain joins TRBV7-2 and TRBJ1-1, with 7 bases that match TRBD1. This CDR3 is built from 14 residues. Germline trimming cut 4 bases from V and 8 bases from J; bases unmatched to any gene: 10. In germline, CDR1 is SGHTA, CDR2 FQGNSA. The CDR3 is CASSSGPDREEAFF. CDR3 bases: TGTGCCAGCAGCTCGGGGCCTGACAGGGAGGAAGCTTTCTTT.

The V and J genes are TRBV7-9 and TRBJ2-2, with 9 bases fitting TRBD1. Looked up from germline, CDR1 is SEHNR and CDR2 is FQNEAQ (reference sequence). The CDR3 consists of 16 residues. Germline trimming cut 5 bases from V and 3 bases from J; bases unmatched to any gene: 7. The CDR3 protein is CASSTTGGRYTGELFF. Here the CDR3 DNA reads TGTGCCAGCAGCACGACAGGGGGGCGATACACCGGGGAGCTGTTTTTT. Complete variable domain (other parts from reference TRBV7-9 and TRBJ2-2): DTGVSQNPRHKITKRGQNVTFRCDPISEHNRLYWYRQTLGQGPEFLTYFQNEAQLEKSRLLSDRFSAERPKGSFSTLEIQRTEQGDSAMYLCASSTTGGRYTGELFFGEGSRLTVL.

This clonotype was picked up a small number of times. CDR3 nucleotide sequence: TGTGCCAGCAGTTTTTGGCGGTCGAACACTGAAGCTTTCTTT. Encoded protein: CASSFWRSNTEAFF. The rearrangement links TRBV12-3 or TRBV12-4 to TRBJ1-1; D is ambiguous. The CDR3 runs to 14 residues. V lost 3 bases and J lost 1, with 9 bases in between.

The chain is built from TRBV7-2 and TRBJ2-7; D is tentatively TRBD1 or TRBD2 (5 bases each). The germline gives CDR1 SGHTA, CDR2 FQGNSA. V was pared by 0 bases and J by 3 bases, with 18 bases between. The CDR3 length is 17 residues. As DNA, the CDR3 is TGTGCCAGCAGCTTAGCTTATAGATGGGACGTCGGCTACGAGCAGTACTTC. Amino acid sequence: CASSLAYRWDVGYEQYF.

V is TRBV12-3 or TRBV12-4 and J is TRBJ2-3, with D tentatively TRBD1 or TRBD2 (7 bases each). V gave up 6 bases and J gave up 3 bases, with 22 bases separating them. The CDR3 loop spans 17 amino acids. The DNA of the CDR3 is TGTGCCAGCAGGACCCAGCAGGGGGGGGCTAGGACAGATACGCAGTATTTT. Translating it yields CASRTQQGGARTDTQYF.

The rearrangement uses TRBV10-3 and TRBJ2-7; 7 bases agree with TRBD2. Trimming took 1 base from V and 3 from J; bases not matched to a gene: 9. CDR3 length equals 16 residues. Germline V gene sequence: CDR1 ENHRY, CDR2 SYGVKD. CDR3 in amino acids: CAISEWLAGSFYEQYF. In nucleotides, the CDR3 is TGTGCCATCAGTGAGTGGTTAGCGGGCAGCTTCTACGAGCAGTACTTC.

This chain connects TRBV5-1 to TRBJ2-3; a weak D match, TRBD2 (6 bases). Trimming took off 5 bases at V and 3 bases at J, with 13 bases between the two ends. Germline-derived CDR1 and CDR2 are SGHRS and YFSETQ. The CDR3 covers 14 residues. In DNA form, the CDR3 reads TGCGCCAGCAGAATGGGAGGCTCGACAGATACGCAGTATTTT. Translation gives CASRMGGSTDTQYF.